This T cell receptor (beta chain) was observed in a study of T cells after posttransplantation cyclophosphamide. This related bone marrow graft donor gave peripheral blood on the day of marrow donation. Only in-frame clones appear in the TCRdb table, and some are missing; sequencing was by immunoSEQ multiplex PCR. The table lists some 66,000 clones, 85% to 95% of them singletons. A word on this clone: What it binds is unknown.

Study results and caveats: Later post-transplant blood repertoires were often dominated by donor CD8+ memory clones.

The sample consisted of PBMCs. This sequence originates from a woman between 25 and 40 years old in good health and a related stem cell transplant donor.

The CDR3 bases are TGTGCCAGCAGTCGTGCCCGGACACTCTACGAGCAGTACTTC. Translation: CASSRARTLYEQYF. The chain uses TRBV2 and TRBJ2-7; D is possibly TRBD1 (5 bases). Trimming pared 5 bases from V and 3 bases from J, leaving 14 bases between. CDR3 length: 14 residues. The V gene's germline CDR1 is SNHLY and CDR2 FYNNEI.